The T cell receptor (beta chain) described here comes from a study of blood T cell repertoires in COVID-19. The overall study: Samples taken during acute and convalescent COVID-19 were collected in the United States, Italy and Spain. T cells, B-cell-depleted T cells, or PBMCs supplied cDNA or gDNA.

Source study methods: The assay estimated nucleated cells by amplifying reference gene primers. Assay: immunoSEQ multiplex PCR; the TCRdb copy retains only in-frame clones and omits some. V and J calls and clone size come straight from that table; D and trimming were deduced from the DNA. Among some 200,000 clones listed, roughly 84% were seen once. Germline-derived CDR1 and CDR2 are SNHLY and FYNNEI. The CDR3 is made up of 13 amino acids. With 8 bases clipped from V and 3 bases from J, the junction kept 5 bases outside the gene matches. Sequenced sample: peripheral blood. This chain connects TRBV2 to TRBJ2-7; 9 bases align to TRBD1. The TCR was taken from a human donor in a cohort sampled during active COVID-19. The CDR3 DNA reads as TGTGCCAGCGAAGACAGGGGGAACTACGAGCAGTACTTC. Amino acids: CASEDRGNYEQYF.